Listed below are T cell receptor beta chains from one sample, sequenced in a study of OX40 agonist ivuxolimab in advanced cancers. Clones were read by immunoSEQ multiplex PCR, and TCRdb kept only the in-frame ones, dropping some. The table records fewer than 85,000 clones, 70% to 90% of them present only once. Here the sequenced sample was CD4+ or CD8+ T cells sorted from blood, taken in a trial of the OX40 agonist ivuxolimab. These receptors originate from an adult with an advanced solid tumor such as melanoma, head and neck, liver or kidney cancer. Each CDR3 is given with its conserved first and last residue. Fields, in order: J gene, V gene, clone size, D gene, CDR3 DNA, CDR3 protein. D genes are given only for firm matches. Clone size is stated in some rows and not others, as once, few, many or a class when expanded.

j_gene: TRBJ2-1
v_gene: TRBV7-9
abundance: NA
d_gene: TRBD2
CDR3nt: TGTGCCAGCAGCCCTAGCCCTCATAGACTAGCGGGGGGGCGGAATGAGCAGTTCTTC
CDR3aa: CASSPSPHRLAGGRNEQFF

j_gene: TRBJ2-5
v_gene: TRBV18
abundance: NA
d_gene: NA
CDR3nt: TGTGCCAGCTCACCACTTCCCTCCGGGACCCGAGAGAAAGAGACCCAGTACTTC
CDR3aa: CASSPLPSGTREKETQYF

j_gene: TRBJ1-5
v_gene: TRBV4-3
abundance: NA
d_gene: NA
CDR3nt: TGCGCCAGCAGCCAAGATAGGGCAGGACATCAGCCCCAGCATTTT
CDR3aa: CASSQDRAGHQPQHF

j_gene: TRBJ1-2
v_gene: TRBV4-2
abundance: NA
d_gene: NA
CDR3nt: TGTGCCAGCAGCCAACCGGACGGTTATGGCTACACCTTC
CDR3aa: CASSQPDGYGYTF

j_gene: TRBJ1-5
v_gene: TRBV19
abundance: few
d_gene: NA
CDR3nt: TGTGCCAGCGTAAAGGGTGGCAATCAGCCCCAGCATTTT
CDR3aa: CASVKGGNQPQHF

j_gene: TRBJ2-1
v_gene: TRBV4-3
abundance: NA
d_gene: TRBD2
CDR3nt: TGCGCCAGCAGCCAAGATGTACTAGCGGGAGACGCGATTGGGATCAATGAGCAGTTCTTC
CDR3aa: CASSQDVLAGDAIGINEQFF

j_gene: TRBJ2-1
v_gene: TRBV14
abundance: once
d_gene: TRBD1
CDR3nt: TGTGCCAGCAGCCAACACGACAGGGGGCGCGGTCTCTCCTACAATGAGCAGTTCTTC
CDR3aa: CASSQHDRGRGLSYNEQFF

j_gene: TRBJ1-3
v_gene: TRBV4-2
abundance: NA
d_gene: NA
CDR3nt: TGTGCCAGCAGCCAAGAAATGGGGGGTTTTGGAAACACCATATATTTT
CDR3aa: CASSQEMGGFGNTIYF

j_gene: TRBJ2-2
v_gene: TRBV7-7
abundance: NA
d_gene: TRBD1
CDR3nt: TGTGCCAGCAGCCCCGGACAGGGTTTATTAAACACCGGGGAGCTGTTTTTT
CDR3aa: CASSPGQGLLNTGELFF

j_gene: TRBJ2-2
v_gene: TRBV7-9
abundance: NA
d_gene: NA
CDR3nt: TGTGCCAGCAGCTTATTACCCGGGAACACCGGGGAGCTGTTTTTT
CDR3aa: CASSLLPGNTGELFF

j_gene: TRBJ1-5
v_gene: TRBV7-8
abundance: NA
d_gene: NA
CDR3nt: TGTGCCAGCAGCTTGACAGGAGGAAATCAGCCCCAGCATTTT
CDR3aa: CASSLTGGNQPQHF

j_gene: TRBJ1-2
v_gene: TRBV10-3
abundance: NA
d_gene: TRBD1
CDR3nt: TGTGCCATCAGTGTACAGGGGTCCTATGGCTACACCTTC
CDR3aa: CAISVQGSYGYTF

j_gene: TRBJ2-2
v_gene: TRBV7-3
abundance: NA
d_gene: TRBD1
CDR3nt: TGTGCCAGCAGCTCCTCCGGGACAGGGTTGGCCGGGGAGCTGTTTTTT
CDR3aa: CASSSSGTGLAGELFF

j_gene: TRBJ1-4
v_gene: TRBV7-7
abundance: NA
d_gene: NA
CDR3nt: TGTGCCAGCAGCGAGGGACGGGGCGGTGAAAAACTGTTTTTT
CDR3aa: CASSEGRGGEKLFF

j_gene: TRBJ2-2
v_gene: TRBV11-2
abundance: NA
d_gene: NA
CDR3nt: TGTGCCAGCAGCTCGTGGACGGCGAACACCGGGGAGCTGTTTTTT
CDR3aa: CASSSWTANTGELFF

j_gene: TRBJ2-5
v_gene: TRBV11-2
abundance: NA
d_gene: NA
CDR3nt: TGTGCCAGCAGCTTCCATGAGACCCAGTACTTC
CDR3aa: CASSFHETQYF

j_gene: TRBJ1-4
v_gene: TRBV7-8
abundance: NA
d_gene: TRBD1
CDR3nt: TGTGCCAGCAGCTTAAACAGGGGGCGAAATGAAAAACTGTTTTTT
CDR3aa: CASSLNRGRNEKLFF

j_gene: TRBJ1-2
v_gene: TRBV6-5
abundance: NA
d_gene: TRBD1
CDR3nt: TGTGCCAGCAGTAAACAGGGGGAGAACTATGGCTACACCTTC
CDR3aa: CASSKQGENYGYTF

j_gene: TRBJ1-4
v_gene: TRBV5-4
abundance: once
d_gene: NA
CDR3nt: TGTGCCAGCAGCTTCGGACTTTCTAATGAAAAACTGTTTTTT
CDR3aa: CASSFGLSNEKLFF

j_gene: TRBJ1-2
v_gene: TRBV28
abundance: NA
d_gene: TRBD1
CDR3nt: TGTGCCAGCAGTTTATCGGACAGGAACTATGGCTACACCTTC
CDR3aa: CASSLSDRNYGYTF

j_gene: TRBJ2-5
v_gene: TRBV5-5
abundance: NA
d_gene: TRBD2
CDR3nt: TGTGCCAGCAGCGAGGCGGTTGGGGGGGGGAACCAAGAGACCCAGTACTTC
CDR3aa: CASSEAVGGGNQETQYF

j_gene: TRBJ1-2
v_gene: TRBV7-2
abundance: NA
d_gene: NA
CDR3nt: TGTGCCAGCAGCTCAGCCAAGAGCTATGGCTACACCTTC
CDR3aa: CASSSAKSYGYTF

j_gene: TRBJ2-5
v_gene: TRBV5-1
abundance: NA
d_gene: TRBD1
CDR3nt: TGCGCCAGCAGCCCGGACAGGGGCGGGGAGACCCAGTACTTC
CDR3aa: CASSPDRGGETQYF

j_gene: TRBJ1-3
v_gene: TRBV5-1
abundance: NA
d_gene: NA
CDR3nt: TGCGCCAGCAGCTTGGGAGAGATCTCTGGAAACACCATATATTTT
CDR3aa: CASSLGEISGNTIYF

j_gene: TRBJ2-7
v_gene: TRBV6-5
abundance: NA
d_gene: TRBD1
CDR3nt: TGTGCCAGCAGACTGGGACAGGGTGGGTACGAGCAGTACTTC
CDR3aa: CASRLGQGGYEQYF

j_gene: TRBJ1-1
v_gene: TRBV7-2
abundance: NA
d_gene: NA
CDR3nt: TGTGCCAGCAGCTTATCGGGGAGGAACACTGAAGCTTTCTTT
CDR3aa: CASSLSGRNTEAFF

j_gene: TRBJ2-2
v_gene: TRBV7-3
abundance: NA
d_gene: TRBD2
CDR3nt: TGTGCCAGCAGCTCCATAGGGCCACTAAGCGGGAGTTATCTCGCCGGGGAGCTGTTTTTT
CDR3aa: CASSSIGPLSGSYLAGELFF

j_gene: TRBJ2-7
v_gene: TRBV7-3
abundance: NA
d_gene: NA
CDR3nt: TGTGCCAGCAGCTTAACGATGGGGTACGAGCAGTACTTC
CDR3aa: CASSLTMGYEQYF

j_gene: TRBJ2-7
v_gene: TRBV11-3
abundance: NA
d_gene: NA
CDR3nt: TGTGCCAGCAGCCTCGGTTACGAGTACGAGCAGTACTTC
CDR3aa: CASSLGYEYEQYF

j_gene: TRBJ1-5
v_gene: TRBV7-8
abundance: NA
d_gene: TRBD1
CDR3nt: TGTGCCAGCAGCCAGGAGGGGGCAGGGACTCAGCCCCAGCATTTT
CDR3aa: CASSQEGAGTQPQHF

j_gene: TRBJ1-1
v_gene: TRBV5-1
abundance: NA
d_gene: NA
CDR3nt: TGCGCCAGCAGCCCCCGACAGGTTCCGAACACTGAAGCTTTCTTT
CDR3aa: CASSPRQVPNTEAFF

j_gene: TRBJ2-5
v_gene: TRBV9
abundance: few
d_gene: NA
CDR3nt: TGTGCCAGCAGCGTAGCTGGGGCCAGACAAGAGACCCAGTACTTC
CDR3aa: CASSVAGARQETQYF

j_gene: TRBJ2-7
v_gene: TRBV14
abundance: NA
d_gene: NA
CDR3nt: TGTGCCAGCAGCCAAGTTATGGGCGGCGAGCAGTACTTC
CDR3aa: CASSQVMGGEQYF

j_gene: TRBJ2-3
v_gene: TRBV7-3
abundance: NA
d_gene: NA
CDR3nt: TGTGCCAGCAGCTCAAGCCAGGGAAACACAGATACGCAGTATTTT
CDR3aa: CASSSSQGNTDTQYF

j_gene: TRBJ1-1
v_gene: TRBV30
abundance: NA
d_gene: NA
CDR3nt: TGTGCCTGGAGTAGGTGGGGGGGGATGAACACTGAAGCTTTCTTT
CDR3aa: CAWSRWGGMNTEAFF

j_gene: TRBJ2-7
v_gene: TRBV6-5
abundance: NA
d_gene: NA
CDR3nt: TGTGCCAGCAGTGAAGGATCAGGCTACTACGAGCAGTACTTC
CDR3aa: CASSEGSGYYEQYF

j_gene: TRBJ1-4
v_gene: TRBV4-3
abundance: NA
d_gene: NA
CDR3nt: TGCGCCAGCAGCCAGGAAGGGACAAAAGCTAATGAAAAACTGTTTTTT
CDR3aa: CASSQEGTKANEKLFF

j_gene: TRBJ2-7
v_gene: TRBV27
abundance: NA
d_gene: NA
CDR3nt: TGTGCCAGCAGTTTCAAAGGGGTCGAGCAGTACTTC
CDR3aa: CASSFKGVEQYF

j_gene: TRBJ2-2
v_gene: TRBV6-6
abundance: NA
d_gene: TRBD1
CDR3nt: TGTGCCAGCCTGGGACAGGGGGCCCGGGAGCTGTTTTTT
CDR3aa: CASLGQGARELFF

j_gene: TRBJ1-1
v_gene: TRBV6-5
abundance: NA
d_gene: TRBD1
CDR3nt: TGTGCCAGCAGGACAGGGGAAATGAACACTGAAGCTTTCTTT
CDR3aa: CASRTGEMNTEAFF

j_gene: TRBJ2-5
v_gene: TRBV7-6
abundance: few
d_gene: NA
CDR3nt: TGTGCCAGCAGCTTAGACAGAGGGGAGACCCAGTACTTC
CDR3aa: CASSLDRGETQYF

j_gene: TRBJ1-6
v_gene: TRBV18
abundance: NA
d_gene: NA
CDR3nt: TGTGCCAGCTCAAACCAGGCCCAGAGTAATAATTCACCCCTCCACTTT
CDR3aa: CASSNQAQSNNSPLHF

j_gene: TRBJ2-7
v_gene: TRBV11-2
abundance: NA
d_gene: NA
CDR3nt: TGTGCCAGCAGCTTTACAGGGACGGCGGGCGAGCAGTACTTC
CDR3aa: CASSFTGTAGEQYF

j_gene: TRBJ1-2
v_gene: TRBV4-3
abundance: NA
d_gene: NA
CDR3nt: TGCGCCAGCAGCCAAGGAACGCAGGCCGACTATGGCTACACCTTC
CDR3aa: CASSQGTQADYGYTF

j_gene: TRBJ1-3
v_gene: TRBV20-1
abundance: NA
d_gene: NA
CDR3nt: TGCAGTGCTAGAGATGGAAACACCATATATTTT
CDR3aa: CSARDGNTIYF

j_gene: TRBJ1-2
v_gene: TRBV28
abundance: once
d_gene: NA
CDR3nt: TGTGCCAGCAGCTCTACTCCGGGACCGGGCGACTATGGCTACACCTTC
CDR3aa: CASSSTPGPGDYGYTF

j_gene: TRBJ2-5
v_gene: TRBV5-1
abundance: NA
d_gene: NA
CDR3nt: TGCGCCAGCAGCTTGAGCTGGAGCGGGACCCAGTACTTC
CDR3aa: CASSLSWSGTQYF

j_gene: TRBJ2-5
v_gene: TRBV9
abundance: once
d_gene: NA
CDR3nt: TGTGCCAGCAGCGGCTACCAGTGGGGGACCCAGTACTTC
CDR3aa: CASSGYQWGTQYF

j_gene: TRBJ1-2
v_gene: TRBV28
abundance: NA
d_gene: NA
CDR3nt: TGTGCCACCCTCGGGGGTGTAAAGGGCTACACCTTC
CDR3aa: CATLGGVKGYTF

j_gene: TRBJ2-3
v_gene: TRBV10-2
abundance: NA
d_gene: TRBD1
CDR3nt: TGCGCCAGCAGTGACAAGGGGACAGGGACAGATACGCAGTATTTT
CDR3aa: CASSDKGTGTDTQYF

j_gene: TRBJ2-3
v_gene: TRBV14
abundance: NA
d_gene: TRBD2
CDR3nt: TGTGCCAGCAGCTTTCGTAGCGGGGGCACAGATACGCAGTATTTT
CDR3aa: CASSFRSGGTDTQYF

j_gene: TRBJ2-1
v_gene: TRBV7-2
abundance: NA
d_gene: NA
CDR3nt: TGTGCCAGCAGCCCGGACAAAAGCTCCTACAATGAGCAGTTCTTC
CDR3aa: CASSPDKSSYNEQFF

j_gene: TRBJ2-1
v_gene: TRBV11-2
abundance: NA
d_gene: NA
CDR3nt: TGTGCCAGCAGCTCACAGCGTCAGCGAGTCTACAATGAGCAGTTCTTC
CDR3aa: CASSSQRQRVYNEQFF